This TCR beta chain was documented in a study of blood T cell repertoires in COVID-19. Study background: COVID-19 samples, acute and convalescent, were from the United States, Italy and Spain. T cells, B-cell-depleted T cells, or PBMCs supplied cDNA or gDNA.

This clone was observed a single time. Seattle's enrolled individuals joined amid active infection and were then monitored longitudinally. As handled by the study authors: Using reference gene primer amplification, nucleated cell counts were estimated. The table came from immunoSEQ multiplex PCR; TCRdb's copy has only in-frame clones and leaves some out. V and J calls plus clone size are reproduced from that table; the DNA served to infer D and trimming. The sample yields approximately 150,000 clones, roughly 88% seen once. Sequences were obtained from peripheral blood. This TCR was recovered from a man younger than 35 with COVID-19, enrolled during active disease.

The CDR3 region is CASSPRTSEANLNEQFF. In nucleotides, the CDR3 is TGTGCCAGCAGCCCACGGACTAGCGAGGCTAATCTCAATGAGCAGTTCTTC. The rearrangement links TRBV13 to TRBJ2-1; 9 bases align to TRBD2. CDR1 PRHDT and CDR2 FYEKMQ come from the germline V gene (reference sequence). V was pared by 5 bases and J by 6 bases, with 14 bases of the junction left unmatched. The CDR3 is 17 residues long.